This entry concerns a single T cell receptor (beta chain). TCRdb keeps only in-frame clones here, not all; method: immunoSEQ multiplex PCR. The sample has some 300,000 clones; around 90% are singletons. V dropped 4 bases and J dropped 7 bases, with 14 bases sitting between them. The CDR3 has 14 amino acids. Per the germline V gene, CDR1 is MDHEN and CDR2 is SYDVKM. The entry originates in a study of blood T cell repertoires in COVID-19. Study overall: Spain, Italy and the United States supplied samples that represented acute and convalescent COVID-19.

Sequencing was performed on PBMCs or T cells enriched from blood (not recorded which). The chain carries TRBV28 and TRBJ1-5; D uncertain. The origin of this receptor is a woman aged 18 to 35 with acute COVID-19. In nucleotides, the CDR3 is TGTGCCAGCAGTTCTCCCGGGGTAAACCAGCCCCAGCATTTT. Residues: CASSSPGVNQPQHF.